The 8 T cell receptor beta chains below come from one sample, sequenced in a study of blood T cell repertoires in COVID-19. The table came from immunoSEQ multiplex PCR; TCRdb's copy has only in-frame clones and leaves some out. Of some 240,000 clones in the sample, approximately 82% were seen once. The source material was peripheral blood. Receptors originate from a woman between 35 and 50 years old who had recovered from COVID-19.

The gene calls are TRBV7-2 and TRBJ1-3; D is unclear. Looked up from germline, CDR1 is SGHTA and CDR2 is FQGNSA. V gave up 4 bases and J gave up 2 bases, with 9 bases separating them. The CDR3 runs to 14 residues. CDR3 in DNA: TGTGCCAGCAGCTCAACAATCGCTGGAAACACCATATATTTT. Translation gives CASSSTIAGNTIYF.

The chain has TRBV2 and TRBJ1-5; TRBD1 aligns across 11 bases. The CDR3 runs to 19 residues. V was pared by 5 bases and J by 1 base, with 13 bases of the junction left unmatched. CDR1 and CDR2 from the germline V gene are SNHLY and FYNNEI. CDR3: CASSHTTTGTGGSNQPQHF. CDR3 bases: TGTGCCAGCAGTCACACGACGACCGGGACAGGGGGAAGCAATCAGCCCCAGCATTTT.

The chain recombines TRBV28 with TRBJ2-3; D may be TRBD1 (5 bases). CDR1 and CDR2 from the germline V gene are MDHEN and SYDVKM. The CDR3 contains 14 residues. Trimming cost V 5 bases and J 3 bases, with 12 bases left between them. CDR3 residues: CASSPSRGTDTQYF. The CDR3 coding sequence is TGTGCCAGCAGTCCGTCTAGGGGAACAGATACGCAGTATTTT.

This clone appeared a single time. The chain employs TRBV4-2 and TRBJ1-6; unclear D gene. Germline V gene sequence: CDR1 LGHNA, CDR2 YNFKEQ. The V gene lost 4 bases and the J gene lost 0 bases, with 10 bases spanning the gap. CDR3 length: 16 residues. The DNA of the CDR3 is TGTGCCAGCAGCCGACTCTCTAGCTCCTATAATTCACCCCTCCACTTT. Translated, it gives CASSRLSSSYNSPLHF.

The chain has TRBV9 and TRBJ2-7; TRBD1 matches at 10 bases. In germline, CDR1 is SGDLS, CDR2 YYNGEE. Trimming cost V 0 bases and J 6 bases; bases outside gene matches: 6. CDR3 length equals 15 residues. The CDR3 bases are TGTGCCAGCAGCGTAGCTTGGACAGGGGGGGCCGAGCAGTACTTC. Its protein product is CASSVAWTGGAEQYF.

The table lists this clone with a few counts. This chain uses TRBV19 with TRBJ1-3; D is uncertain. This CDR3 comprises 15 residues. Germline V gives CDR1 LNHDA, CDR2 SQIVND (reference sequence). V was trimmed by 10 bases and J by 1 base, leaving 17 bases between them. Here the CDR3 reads CATTTRPGSGNTIYF. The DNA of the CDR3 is TGTGCCACCACTACTCGCCCGGGGTCTGGAAACACCATATATTTT.

The CDR3 sequence: CASGWNRVEGYTF. In nucleotides, the CDR3 is TGTGCCAGCGGTTGGAACAGGGTTGAAGGCTACACCTTC. The V and J genes are TRBV28 and TRBJ1-2; D is perhaps TRBD1 (6 bases). From germline, CDR1 is MDHEN and CDR2 SYDVKM. The V gene lost 8 bases and the J gene lost 8 bases, with 18 bases spanning the gap. This CDR3 is 13 amino acids long.

The CDR3 DNA follows: TGTGCCAGCAGCCGGGACAGCAACTATGGCTACACCTTC. As protein: CASSRDSNYGYTF. The V and J genes are TRBV6-5 and TRBJ1-2; TRBD1 matches 7 bases. Germline CDR1 reads MNHEY; CDR2 reads SVGAGI. This CDR3 is built from 13 residues. Unmatched junction bases numbered 3, after V lost 6 bases and J lost 2 bases.